Listed below are T cell receptor beta chains from one sample, sequenced in a study of control samples from healthy donors and cancer patients. Some clones are missing from TCRdb's copy, which holds only in-frame ones; the method was immunoSEQ multiplex PCR. Seen here are approximately 52,000 clones, about 96% observed once, and the top ten hold around 0.99%. The sequenced sample was blood. The source of these receptors is a young woman in good health. CDR3s include the opening cysteine and the closing phenylalanine or tryptophan. The D gene is left open where the match is weak. Clone size is stated in some rows and not others, as once, few, many or a class when expanded.

clone size: -
CDR3 length: 17
J gene: TRBJ1-6
D gene: -
V gene: TRBV19
CDR3 protein: CASSMTAISGYNSPLHF
CDR3 DNA: TGTGCCAGTAGTATGACAGCCATCTCTGGCTATAATTCACCCCTCCACTTT

clone size: -
CDR3 length: 13
J gene: TRBJ2-3
D gene: -
V gene: TRBV18
CDR3 protein: CASSPRGTDTQYF
CDR3 DNA: TGTGCCAGCTCACCCAGGGGCACAGATACGCAGTATTTT

clone size: -
CDR3 length: 13
J gene: TRBJ1-1
D gene: -
V gene: TRBV6-1
CDR3 protein: CASSEAGGTEAFF
CDR3 DNA: TGTGCCAGCAGTGAAGCAGGGGGCACTGAAGCTTTCTTT

clone size: -
CDR3 length: 14
J gene: TRBJ2-5
D gene: TRBD1
V gene: TRBV9
CDR3 protein: CASSTWTGEETQYF
CDR3 DNA: TGTGCCAGCAGCACATGGACAGGGGAAGAGACCCAGTACTTC

clone size: -
CDR3 length: 13
J gene: TRBJ2-7
D gene: -
V gene: TRBV7-9
CDR3 protein: CASSFIQGPEQYF
CDR3 DNA: TGTGCCAGCAGCTTCATCCAAGGACCCGAGCAGTACTTC

clone size: -
CDR3 length: 15
J gene: TRBJ2-2
D gene: -
V gene: TRBV6-2/TRBV6-3
CDR3 protein: CASSKDAWDTGELFF
CDR3 DNA: TGTGCCAGCAGTAAAGATGCTTGGGACACCGGGGAGCTGTTTTTT

clone size: -
CDR3 length: 13
J gene: TRBJ1-1
D gene: TRBD1
V gene: TRBV18
CDR3 protein: CASSPRNQGVDFF
CDR3 DNA: TGTGCCAGCTCACCAAGAAATCAGGGGGTGGATTTCTTT

clone size: -
CDR3 length: 15
J gene: TRBJ1-2
D gene: -
V gene: TRBV3-1/TRBV3-2
CDR3 protein: CASSQGAERVHGYTF
CDR3 DNA: TGTGCCAGCAGCCAAGGCGCGGAGAGGGTACATGGCTACACCTTC

clone size: -
CDR3 length: 11
J gene: TRBJ1-6
D gene: -
V gene: TRBV7-9
CDR3 protein: CASSQDSPLHF
CDR3 DNA: TGTGCCAGCAGCCAGGATTCACCCCTCCACTTT

clone size: -
CDR3 length: 14
J gene: TRBJ2-1
D gene: -
V gene: TRBV14
CDR3 protein: CASSQISLRNEQFF
CDR3 DNA: TGTGCCAGCAGCCAGATTAGTCTCCGCAATGAGCAGTTCTTC

clone size: -
CDR3 length: 15
J gene: TRBJ2-5
D gene: -
V gene: TRBV18
CDR3 protein: CASSPVGGNKETQYF
CDR3 DNA: TGTGCCAGCTCACCAGTTGGGGGGAACAAAGAGACCCAGTACTTC

clone size: once
CDR3 length: 15
J gene: TRBJ2-5
D gene: TRBD2
V gene: TRBV6-4
CDR3 protein: CASSESGGNQETQYF
CDR3 DNA: TGTGCCAGCAGTGAAAGCGGGGGGAACCAAGAGACCCAGTACTTC

clone size: -
CDR3 length: 14
J gene: TRBJ1-4
D gene: -
V gene: TRBV14
CDR3 protein: CASSQFATNEKLFF
CDR3 DNA: TGTGCCAGCAGCCAATTCGCAACTAATGAAAAACTGTTTTTT

clone size: -
CDR3 length: 14
J gene: TRBJ1-5
D gene: -
V gene: TRBV7-8
CDR3 protein: CASSPLWSNQPQHF
CDR3 DNA: TGTGCCAGCAGCCCCCTGTGGAGCAATCAGCCCCAGCATTTT

clone size: once
CDR3 length: 11
J gene: TRBJ1-3
D gene: -
V gene: TRBV12-3/TRBV12-4
CDR3 protein: CASSFINTIYF
CDR3 DNA: TGTGCCAGCAGTTTCATAAATACCATATATTTT

clone size: -
CDR3 length: 14
J gene: TRBJ1-1
D gene: -
V gene: TRBV7-9
CDR3 protein: CASSSQSGRAEAFF
CDR3 DNA: TGTGCCAGCAGCTCACAGTCGGGACGCGCTGAAGCTTTCTTT

clone size: once
CDR3 length: 14
J gene: TRBJ1-2
D gene: -
V gene: TRBV6-5
CDR3 protein: CASSYKVTVYGYTF
CDR3 DNA: TGTGCCAGCAGTTACAAGGTGACAGTGTATGGCTACACCTTC

clone size: -
CDR3 length: 15
J gene: TRBJ2-1
D gene: -
V gene: TRBV11-3
CDR3 protein: CASSLGDSSYNEQFF
CDR3 DNA: TGTGCCAGCAGCTTAGGGGATAGCTCCTACAATGAGCAGTTCTTC

clone size: once
CDR3 length: 17
J gene: TRBJ1-5
D gene: -
V gene: TRBV19
CDR3 protein: CASSIMVKGAADQPQHF
CDR3 DNA: TGTGCCAGTAGTATTATGGTTAAAGGGGCCGCGGATCAGCCCCAGCATTTT

clone size: -
CDR3 length: 16
J gene: TRBJ1-1
D gene: -
V gene: TRBV3-1/TRBV3-2
CDR3 protein: CASSRGGGMVNTEAFF
CDR3 DNA: TGTGCCAGCAGCCGGGGAGGGGGGATGGTGAACACTGAAGCTTTCTTT

clone size: -
CDR3 length: 14
J gene: TRBJ1-5
D gene: -
V gene: TRBV2
CDR3 protein: CASSERQNNQPQHF
CDR3 DNA: TGTGCCAGCAGTGAAAGGCAGAACAATCAGCCCCAGCATTTT

clone size: -
CDR3 length: 14
J gene: TRBJ2-2
D gene: TRBD1
V gene: TRBV7-2
CDR3 protein: CASSLDRAAGELFF
CDR3 DNA: TGTGCCAGCAGCTTGGACAGGGCCGCCGGGGAGCTGTTTTTT

clone size: -
CDR3 length: 12
J gene: TRBJ2-3
D gene: TRBD2
V gene: TRBV2
CDR3 protein: CASRYAGDTQYF
CDR3 DNA: TGTGCCAGCCGGTATGCGGGAGACACGCAGTATTTT

clone size: -
CDR3 length: 13
J gene: TRBJ2-5
D gene: -
V gene: TRBV9
CDR3 protein: CASSKGGQETQYF
CDR3 DNA: TGTGCCAGCAGCAAAGGGGGACAAGAGACCCAGTACTTC

clone size: -
CDR3 length: 12
J gene: TRBJ1-1
D gene: -
V gene: TRBV30
CDR3 protein: CACPDSYTEAFF
CDR3 DNA: TGTGCCTGCCCGGACAGTTACACTGAAGCTTTCTTT

clone size: once
CDR3 length: 15
J gene: TRBJ1-3
D gene: -
V gene: TRBV6-4
CDR3 protein: CASSLSAAPGNTIYF
CDR3 DNA: TGTGCCAGCAGTCTTTCGGCTGCCCCTGGAAACACCATATATTTT

clone size: -
CDR3 length: 16
J gene: TRBJ2-2
D gene: TRBD2
V gene: TRBV5-1
CDR3 protein: CASSFLGGGAGGELFF
CDR3 DNA: TGCGCCAGCAGCTTCCTAGGCGGGGGGGCTGGCGGGGAGCTGTTTTTT

clone size: -
CDR3 length: 14
J gene: TRBJ1-3
D gene: -
V gene: TRBV27
CDR3 protein: CASRQGATGNTIYF
CDR3 DNA: TGTGCCAGCAGACAGGGTGCGACTGGAAACACCATATATTTT

clone size: -
CDR3 length: 13
J gene: TRBJ1-6
D gene: -
V gene: TRBV25-1
CDR3 protein: CASSEWGNSPLHF
CDR3 DNA: TGTGCCAGCAGTGAATGGGGAAATTCACCCCTCCACTTT

clone size: -
CDR3 length: 18
J gene: TRBJ2-2
D gene: TRBD2
V gene: TRBV5-1
CDR3 protein: CASSPPGLAGGNTGELFF
CDR3 DNA: TGCGCCAGCAGCCCCCCGGGACTAGCGGGGGGTAACACCGGGGAGCTGTTTTTT

clone size: -
CDR3 length: 15
J gene: TRBJ1-1
D gene: -
V gene: TRBV21-1
CDR3 protein: CASSDQIQGRREAFF
CDR3 DNA: TGTGCCAGCAGCGATCAGATACAGGGAAGGCGTGAAGCTTTCTTT

clone size: -
CDR3 length: 16
J gene: TRBJ2-1
D gene: -
V gene: TRBV4-3
CDR3 protein: CASSQETGQGGNEQFF
CDR3 DNA: TGCGCCAGCAGCCAAGAGACAGGTCAAGGGGGCAATGAGCAGTTCTTC

clone size: -
CDR3 length: 13
J gene: TRBJ2-7
D gene: -
V gene: TRBV7-8
CDR3 protein: CASSLAGSYEQYF
CDR3 DNA: TGTGCCAGCAGCTTAGCAGGGTCCTACGAGCAGTACTTC

clone size: -
CDR3 length: 14
J gene: TRBJ1-2
D gene: TRBD1
V gene: TRBV4-3
CDR3 protein: CASSYDRVRGGYTF
CDR3 DNA: TGCGCCAGCAGCTATGACAGGGTCAGAGGCGGCTACACCTTC

clone size: -
CDR3 length: 15
J gene: TRBJ2-7
D gene: TRBD2
V gene: TRBV18
CDR3 protein: CASSPEGLAGQEQYF
CDR3 DNA: TGTGCCAGCTCACCGGAGGGACTAGCGGGGCAAGAGCAGTACTTC